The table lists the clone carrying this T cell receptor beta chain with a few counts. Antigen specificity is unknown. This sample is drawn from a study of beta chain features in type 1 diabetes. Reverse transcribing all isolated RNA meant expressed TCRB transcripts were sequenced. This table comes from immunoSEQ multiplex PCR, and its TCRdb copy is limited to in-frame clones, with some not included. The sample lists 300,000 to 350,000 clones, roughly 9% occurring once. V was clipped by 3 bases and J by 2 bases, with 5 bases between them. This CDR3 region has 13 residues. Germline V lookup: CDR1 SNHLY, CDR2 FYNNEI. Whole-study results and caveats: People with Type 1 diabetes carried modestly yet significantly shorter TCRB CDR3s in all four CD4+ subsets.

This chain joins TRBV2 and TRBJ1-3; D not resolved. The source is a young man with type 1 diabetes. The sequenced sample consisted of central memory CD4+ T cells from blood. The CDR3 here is CASSDGAGNTIYF. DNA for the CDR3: TGTGCCAGCAGTGATGGTGCTGGAAACACCATATATTTT.